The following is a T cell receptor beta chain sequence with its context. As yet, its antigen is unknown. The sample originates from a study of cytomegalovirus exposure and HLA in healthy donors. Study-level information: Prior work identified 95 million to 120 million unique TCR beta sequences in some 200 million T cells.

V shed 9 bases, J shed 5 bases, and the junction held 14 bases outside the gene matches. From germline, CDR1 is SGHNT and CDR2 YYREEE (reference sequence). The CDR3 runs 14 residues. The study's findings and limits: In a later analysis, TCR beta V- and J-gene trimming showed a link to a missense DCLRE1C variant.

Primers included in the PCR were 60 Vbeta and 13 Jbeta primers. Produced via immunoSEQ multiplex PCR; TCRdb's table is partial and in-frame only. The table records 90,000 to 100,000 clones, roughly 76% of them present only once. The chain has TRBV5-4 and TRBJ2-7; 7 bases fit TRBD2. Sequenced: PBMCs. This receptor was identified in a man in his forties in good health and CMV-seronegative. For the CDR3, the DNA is TGTGCCACCACGGCGGGGGTGGGAACACACGAGCAGTACTTC. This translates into CATTAGVGTHEQYF.